Shown below are 11 T cell receptor beta chains from a single sample sequenced in a study of neurological immune-mediated disorders. Regarding time point: longitudinal time-point 2. One entry per CDR3 protein results from TCRdb running MiXCR on the 5' RACE reads. Among some 100,000 distinct CDR3 sequences listed, about 13% were seen once. Sequenced: PBMCs. These receptors were taken from a female donor with HTLV-1-associated myelopathy (HAM/TSP).

This clonotype was detected ten times or more. The CDR3 spells CSGEAGALLEQYF. The CDR3 DNA follows: TGCAGTGGGGAAGCGGGGGCTCTCCTCGAGCAGTACTTC. This chain uses TRBV20-1 with TRBJ2-7, with 8 bases identical to TRBD2. Trimming took 7 bases from V and 6 from J; bases not matched to a gene: 11. The CDR3 spans 13 residues. Germline lookup yields CDR1 DFQATT and CDR2 SNEGSKA (reference sequence).

This clonotype was counted many times. This sequence joins TRBV10-3 and TRBJ2-1; D is tentatively TRBD1 or TRBD2 (6 bases each). Germline-derived CDR1 and CDR2 are ENHRY and SYGVKD. CDR3 length: 14 amino acids. V was cut by 4 bases and J by 1 base, with 8 bases left in between. CDR3 in amino acids: CAISGGGSYNEQFF. The CDR3 DNA sequence: TGTGCCATCAGTGGAGGGGGGTCCTACAATGAGCAGTTCTTC.

This clonotype has ten or more counts. CDR3 coding DNA: TGTGCCAGCACCTGGCAGCGGGGGGGCCTGGACACCGGGGAGCTGTTTTTT. It is translated as CASTWQRGGLDTGELFF. This sequence joins TRBV12-3 or TRBV12-4 and TRBJ2-2; 10 bases are a match to TRBD2. J lost 3 bases, V lost 7 bases, and 11 bases had no gene match. This CDR3 region has 17 residues.

The table lists this clonotype with many counts. DNA for the CDR3: TGTGCCAGCAGTTTATTTGGAGCAGGGAGCCAAGAGACCCAGTACTTC. Translated: CASSLFGAGSQETQYF. The genes are TRBV28 and TRBJ2-5; D tentatively reads TRBD1 or TRBD2 (5 bases each). V was pared by 1 base and J by 1 base, with 13 bases between. Germline loops: CDR1 MDHEN, CDR2 SYDVKM. There are 16 residues in the CDR3.

This clonotype was picked up many times. V usage is TRBV3-1 and J usage is TRBJ2-1; D might be TRBD2 (5 bases). Germline loops: CDR1 LGHDT, CDR2 YNNKEL (reference sequence). This CDR3 contains 15 residues. Trimming stripped 1 base from V and 5 bases from J, with 12 bases between. The CDR3 protein is CASSQGRPGNNEQFF. In DNA form, the CDR3 reads TGTGCCAGCAGCCAAGGCCGTCCCGGGAACAATGAGCAGTTCTTC.

This clonotype showed up just a few times. This chain joins TRBV28 and TRBJ2-6, with D unclear. The germline V gene has CDR1 MDHEN and CDR2 SYDVKM. The CDR3 runs to 14 residues. V gave up 5 bases and J gave up 0 bases, with 5 bases separating them. CDR3 coding DNA: TGTGCCAGCAGTAGCAGCTCTGGGGCCAACGTCCTGACTTTC. This gives the protein CASSSSSGANVLTF.

This clonotype was counted at least ten times. The gene calls are TRBV6-5 and TRBJ2-7; 10 bases line up with TRBD2. Germline V CDR1 and CDR2: MNHEY, SVGAGI. The V and J ends lost 6 bases and 2 bases, in that order; junction bases with no gene match: 7. This CDR3 region has 15 residues. The CDR3 nucleotides are TGTGCCAGCAGCTCAACTAGCGGGGCAACCTACGAGCAGTACTTC. As protein: CASSSTSGATYEQYF.

This clonotype appeared many times. V gene TRBV28 combines with J gene TRBJ2-7; D might be TRBD1 or TRBD2, each matching 5 bases. V was cut by 6 bases and J by 4 bases, with 13 bases left in between. The germline CDR1 and CDR2 sequences are MDHEN and SYDVKM. CDR3 length: 13 residues. CDR3 nucleotides: TGTGCCAGCAGATTCTCAGGGAGTTACGAGCAGTACTTC. It encodes CASRFSGSYEQYF.

This clonotype was seen many times. The chain is built from TRBV6-5 and TRBJ1-6, with 7 nucleotides matching TRBD1. CDR3 size: 13 residues. The junction had 5 bases not matched to a gene; V was cut back by 5 bases and J by 10 bases. Per germline, CDR1 MNHEY and CDR2 SVGAGI. CDR3: CASSETGNSPLHF. The CDR3 bases are TGTGCCAGCAGTGAGACAGGGAACTCACCCCTCCACTTT.

This clonotype showed up many times. This sequence joins TRBV7-8 and TRBJ1-4, with D unclear. Germline-derived CDR1 and CDR2 are SGHVS and FQNEAQ. The CDR3 has 18 residues. V was pared by 2 bases and J by 5 bases, with 21 bases between. CDR3 region: CASSLKSRERRKNEKLFF. CDR3 coding DNA: TGTGCCAGCAGCTTAAAAAGCCGGGAACGAAGAAAAAATGAAAAACTGTTTTTT. Supplemented by reference TRBV7-8 and TRBJ1-4, the full variable domain reads GAGVSQSPRYKVAKRGQDVALRCDPISGHVSLFWYQQALGQGPEFLTYFQNEAQLDKSGLPSDRFFAERPEGSVSTLKIQRTQQEDSAVYLCASSLKSRERRKNEKLFFGSGTQLSVL.

This clonotype was observed a handful of times. This chain joins TRBV7-2 and TRBJ2-7; possibly TRBD2 for D (6 bases). Trimming left V 5 bases short and J 3 bases short, with 11 bases between. There are 13 residues in the CDR3. Germline V gives CDR1 SGHTA, CDR2 FQGNSA. CDR3: CASSGRGYYEQYF. CDR3 nucleotide sequence: TGTGCCAGCAGCGGACGGGGGTACTACGAGCAGTACTTC.